This T cell receptor (beta chain) is from a study of control samples from healthy donors and cancer patients. With 2 bases clipped from V and 0 bases from J, the junction kept 6 bases outside the gene matches. This CDR3 contains 17 residues. Germline values: CDR1 MNHEY, CDR2 SVGEGT. This clone was detected a few times. Profiling relied on immunoSEQ multiplex PCR, and the TCRdb table lists in-frame clones only, not all of them. The data show some 160,000 clones, around 90% seen once. Input material: blood. The chain recombines TRBV6-2 or TRBV6-3 with TRBJ2-2, with TRBD2 matching 7 bases. The clonotype originates from a man aged 30 to 45 in good health. CDR3 sequence: CASSYGLSGANTGELFF. CDR3 sequence (DNA): TGTGCCAGCAGTTACGGGTTGAGCGGGGCGAACACCGGGGAGCTGTTTTTT.